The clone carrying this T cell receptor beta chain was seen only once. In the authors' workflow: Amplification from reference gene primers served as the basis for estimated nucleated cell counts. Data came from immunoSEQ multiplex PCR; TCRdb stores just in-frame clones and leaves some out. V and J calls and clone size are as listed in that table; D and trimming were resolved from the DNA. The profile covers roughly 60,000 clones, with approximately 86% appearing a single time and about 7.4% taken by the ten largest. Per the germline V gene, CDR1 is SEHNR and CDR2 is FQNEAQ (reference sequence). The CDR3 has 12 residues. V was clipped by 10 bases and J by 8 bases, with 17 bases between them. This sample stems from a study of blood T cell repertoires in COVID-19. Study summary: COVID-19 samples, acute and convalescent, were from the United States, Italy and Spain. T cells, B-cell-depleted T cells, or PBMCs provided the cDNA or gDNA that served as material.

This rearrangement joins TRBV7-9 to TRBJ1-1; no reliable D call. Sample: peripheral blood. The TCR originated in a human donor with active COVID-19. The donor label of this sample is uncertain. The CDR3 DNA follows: TGTGCCATCACGCCCCCGGGGAAGGAAGCTTTCTTT. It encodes CAITPPGKEAFF.